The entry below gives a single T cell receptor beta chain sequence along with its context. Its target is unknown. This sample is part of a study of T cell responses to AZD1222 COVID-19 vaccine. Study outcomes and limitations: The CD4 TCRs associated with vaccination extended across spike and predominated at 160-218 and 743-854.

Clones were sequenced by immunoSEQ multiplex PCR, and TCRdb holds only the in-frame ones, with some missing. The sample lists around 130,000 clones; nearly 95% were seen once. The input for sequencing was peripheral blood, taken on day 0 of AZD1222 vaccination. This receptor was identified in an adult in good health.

CDR3 amino acids: CASSQEGGVFTGELFF. The CDR3 DNA reads as TGCGCCAGCAGCCAAGAAGGCGGGGTTTTCACCGGGGAGCTGTTTTTT. The V and J genes are TRBV4-1 and TRBJ2-2; perhaps TRBD2 as D (6 bases). The CDR3 spans 16 residues. Deletions cut 0 bases from V and 4 bases from J, with 12 bases between. Germline values: CDR1 MGHRA, CDR2 YSYEKL.